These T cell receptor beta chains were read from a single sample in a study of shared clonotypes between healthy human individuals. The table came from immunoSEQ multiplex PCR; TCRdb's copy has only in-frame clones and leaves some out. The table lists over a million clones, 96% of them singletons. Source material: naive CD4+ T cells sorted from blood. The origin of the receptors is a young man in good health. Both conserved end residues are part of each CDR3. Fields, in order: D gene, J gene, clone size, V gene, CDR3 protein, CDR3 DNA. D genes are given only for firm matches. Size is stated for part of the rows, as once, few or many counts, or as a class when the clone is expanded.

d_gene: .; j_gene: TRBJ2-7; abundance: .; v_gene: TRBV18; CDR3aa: CASSPAGPYEQYF; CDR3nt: TGTGCCAGCTCACCAGCCGGCCCCTACGAGCAGTACTTC
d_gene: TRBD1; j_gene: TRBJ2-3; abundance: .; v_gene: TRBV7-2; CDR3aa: CASSQDRGTDTQYF; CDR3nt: TGTGCCAGCAGCCAGGACAGGGGGACAGATACGCAGTATTTT
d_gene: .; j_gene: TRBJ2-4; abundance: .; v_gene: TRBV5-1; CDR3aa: CASKDQGGAKNIQYF; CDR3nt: TGCGCCAGCAAGGATCAGGGGGGAGCCAAAAACATTCAGTACTTC
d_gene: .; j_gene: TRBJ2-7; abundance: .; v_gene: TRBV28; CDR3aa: CASSLTVSYEQYF; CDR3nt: TGTGCCAGCAGTTTAACGGTATCCTACGAGCAGTACTTC
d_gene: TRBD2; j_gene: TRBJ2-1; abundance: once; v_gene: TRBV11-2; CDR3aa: CASGPTSGTDEQFF; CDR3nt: TGTGCCAGCGGTCCGACTAGCGGGACGGATGAGCAGTTCTTC
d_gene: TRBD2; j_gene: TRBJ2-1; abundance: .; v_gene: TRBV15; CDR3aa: CATSIRLAGEGQFF; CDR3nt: TGTGCCACCAGCATCAGACTAGCGGGAGAGGGGCAGTTCTTC
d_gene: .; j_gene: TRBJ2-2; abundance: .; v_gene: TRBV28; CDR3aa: CASSLQGGTGELFF; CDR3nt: TGTGCCAGCAGTTTACAGGGTGGCACCGGGGAGCTGTTTTTT
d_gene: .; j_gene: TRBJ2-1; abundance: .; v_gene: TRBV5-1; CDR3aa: CASSSGSSRPYNEQFF; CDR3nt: TGCGCCAGCAGCTCTGGGTCGTCAAGACCCTACAATGAGCAGTTCTTC
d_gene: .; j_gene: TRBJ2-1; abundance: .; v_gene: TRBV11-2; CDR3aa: CASATENGLFMYNEQFF; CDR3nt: TGTGCCAGCGCCACCGAAAATGGACTTTTTATGTACAATGAGCAGTTCTTC
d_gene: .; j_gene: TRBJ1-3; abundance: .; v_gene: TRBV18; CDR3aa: CASSPGRTEGRPGNTIYF; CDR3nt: TGTGCCAGCTCACCGGGGAGGACGGAGGGGAGACCTGGAAACACCATATATTTT
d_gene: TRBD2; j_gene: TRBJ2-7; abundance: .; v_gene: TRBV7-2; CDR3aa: CASSLDGGGSSYEQYF; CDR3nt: TGTGCCAGCAGCTTAGACGGCGGGGGGAGCTCCTACGAGCAGTACTTC
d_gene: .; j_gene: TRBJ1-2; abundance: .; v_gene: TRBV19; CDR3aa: CASSSSGNYGYTF; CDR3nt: TGTGCCAGTAGTTCTTCAGGCAACTATGGCTACACCTTC
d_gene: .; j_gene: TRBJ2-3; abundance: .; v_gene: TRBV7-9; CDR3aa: CASSLRAQYF; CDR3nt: TGTGCCAGCAGCTTACGGGCGCAGTATTTT
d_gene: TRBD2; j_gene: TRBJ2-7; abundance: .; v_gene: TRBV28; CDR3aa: CASSQAGYEQYF; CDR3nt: TGTGCCAGCAGTCAAGCGGGGTACGAGCAGTACTTC
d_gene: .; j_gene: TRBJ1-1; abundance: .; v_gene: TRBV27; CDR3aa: CASSLYPSGGEAFF; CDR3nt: TGTGCCAGCAGCTTATATCCGTCGGGGGGTGAAGCTTTCTTT
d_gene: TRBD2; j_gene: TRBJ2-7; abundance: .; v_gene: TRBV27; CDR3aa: CASSFRAREGKDEQYF; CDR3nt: TGTGCCAGCAGTTTTCGGGCGCGGGAGGGGAAGGACGAGCAGTACTTC
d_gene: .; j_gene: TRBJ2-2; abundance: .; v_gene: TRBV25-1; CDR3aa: CASSDQGLIAGELFF; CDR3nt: TGTGCCAGCAGTGACCAGGGCCTCATCGCCGGGGAGCTGTTTTTT
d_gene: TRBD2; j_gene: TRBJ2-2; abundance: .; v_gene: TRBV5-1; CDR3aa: CASEPGVAGVGTGELFF; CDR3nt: TGCGCCAGCGAACCCGGGGTAGCGGGAGTCGGCACCGGGGAGCTGTTTTTT
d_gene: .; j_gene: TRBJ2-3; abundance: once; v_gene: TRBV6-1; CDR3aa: CATARDTQYF; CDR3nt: TGTGCCACCGCGAGAGATACGCAGTATTTT
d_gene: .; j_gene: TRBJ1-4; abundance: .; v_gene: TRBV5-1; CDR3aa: CASSLEGTLDNEKLFF; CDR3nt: TGCGCCAGCAGCTTGGAGGGGACACTAGATAATGAAAAACTGTTTTTT